Described below is a single T cell receptor (beta chain) sequence and its context. The antigen is undetermined. With autoimmune disease history or systemic immunosuppression, patients were excluded. Germline values: CDR1 SGHTA, CDR2 FQGNSA. V lost 5 bases and J lost 0, with 8 bases in between. The CDR3 is made up of 15 amino acids. Generated by immunoSEQ multiplex PCR, the TCRdb table keeps only in-frame clones and is missing some. The sample shows tens of thousands of clones, roughly 87% of them seen only once. The record originates from a study of OX40 agonist ivuxolimab in advanced cancers. Study-level background: Patients were given ivuxolimab, an antibody that agonizes OX40 (CD134). Participants averaged 60 years of age (range about 23 to 79) and were under 90% male. The study's findings and limits: Undetermined was the antigen specificity of the expanded peripheral T cells.

The sample consisted of CD4+ or CD8+ T cells sorted from blood, taken in a trial of the OX40 agonist ivuxolimab. V gene TRBV7-2 combines with J gene TRBJ2-6; D gene uncertain. The clonotype was recovered from an adult with an advanced solid tumor such as melanoma, head and neck, liver or kidney cancer. CDR3 nucleotide sequence: TGTGCCAGCAGCAGTACTCGCTCTGGGGCCAACGTCCTGACTTTC. Residues: CASSSTRSGANVLTF. Variable domain in full (rest from reference TRBV7-2 and TRBJ2-6): GAGVSQSPSNKVTEKGKDVELRCDPISGHTALYWYRQSLGQGLEFLIYFQGNSAPDKSGLPSDRFSAERTGGSVSTLTIQRTQQEDSAVYLCASSSTRSGANVLTFGAGSRLTVL.